A single sample is the source of the 26 T cell receptor beta chains below, sequenced in a study of low-dose radiotherapy and immunotherapy resistance in tumors. Stated time point: after trial treatment. Sample treatment: LDRT plus nivolumab, ipilimumab, low-dose cyclophosphamide and aspirin (RACIN trial). Primers targeting TRAV and TRBV primed first-strand cDNA, covering alpha and beta chains. Over 20 PCR cycles, TCRs were amplified from a constant-region primer and V-primer adapter. TCRdb reprocessed the reads with MiXCR, giving one entry per CDR3 protein. The sample includes tens of thousands of distinct CDR3 sequences, 20% to 25% of them seen just once. The starting material was PBMCs, obtained after low-dose radiotherapy plus immunotherapy. Source of these receptors: a female donor with ovarian cancer.

This clonotype was detected ten times or more. The chain employs TRBV6-2 or TRBV6-3 and TRBJ1-2; 12 bases fit TRBD1. This CDR3 has 19 amino acids. J was trimmed by 5 bases and V by 6 bases; bases with no gene match: 19. Germline CDR1 and CDR2: MNHEY and SVGEGT. The CDR3 DNA reads as TGTGCCAGCAGCAGAACACTTGCCGGGACAGGGGGCGGTGATTATGGCTACACCTTC. Translating it yields CASSRTLAGTGGGDYGYTF.

The V call is TRBV11-3, the J call TRBJ1-6; the match to TRBD1 covers 12 bases. Germline assignment: CDR1 SGHNT and CDR2 YENEEA. CDR3 length: 16 amino acids. V shed 2 bases, J shed 10 bases, and the junction held 6 bases outside the gene matches. CDR3 sequence reads: CASSLIGTGGRSPLHF. The CDR3 region has the DNA TGTGCCAGCAGCTTAATTGGGACAGGGGGCAGATCACCCCTCCACTTT. The complete variable domain, with remaining parts taken from reference TRBV11-3 and TRBJ1-6, reads EAGVVQSPRYKIIEKKQPVAFWCNPISGHNTLYWYLQNLGQGPELLIRYENEEAVDDSQLPKDRFSAERLKGVDSTLKIQPAELGDSAVYLCASSLIGTGGRSPLHFGNGTRLTVT.

This clonotype appeared many times. The chain couples TRBV6-2 or TRBV6-3 to TRBJ1-3, with D perhaps TRBD1 (6 bases). V was trimmed by 2 bases and J by 2 bases, leaving 10 bases between them. This CDR3 comprises 15 residues. Germline-derived CDR1 and CDR2 are MNHEY and SVGEGT. CDR3 sequence reads: CASSYRGQPGNTIYF. The CDR3 DNA sequence: TGTGCCAGCAGTTACAGGGGACAACCTGGAAACACCATATATTTT.

This clonotype was seen repeatedly, ten times or more. The chain is built from TRBV2 and TRBJ2-1; tentative D call: TRBD1 (6 bases). The germline V and J ends were trimmed by 5 bases and 8 bases, with 10 bases remaining between them. Germline values: CDR1 SNHLY, CDR2 FYNNEI. The CDR3 loop spans 12 amino acids. The CDR3 region is CASSTQGYEQFF. The CDR3 nucleotides are TGTGCCAGCAGTACACAGGGCTATGAGCAGTTCTTC. Variable domain in full (rest from reference TRBV2 and TRBJ2-1): EPEVTQTPSHQVTQMGQEVILRCVPISNHLYFYWYRQILGQKVEFLVSFYNNEISEKSEIFDDQFSVERPDGSNFTLKIRSTKLEDSAMYFCASSTQGYEQFFGPGTRLTVL.

This clonotype has a handful of counts. The V call is TRBV5-8, the J call TRBJ2-3; 12 bases are shared with TRBD2. CDR1 is SGHTS and CDR2 is YDEGEE in the germline V gene. The CDR3 extends over 16 amino acids. The J segment lost 3 bases and the V segment lost 4 bases, leaving 6 bases of the junction unmatched. This CDR3 reads CASSTSLAGGTDTQYF. The CDR3 DNA reads as TGTGCCAGCAGCACCAGTCTAGCGGGGGGGACAGATACGCAGTATTTT.

This clonotype was picked up many times. The DNA of the CDR3 is TGCAGTGCTAGGAGGGGGACAGGCTACGAGCAGTACTTC. This codes for CSARRGTGYEQYF. The chain is built from TRBV20-1 and TRBJ2-7; 8 bases fit TRBD1. The CDR3 spans 13 residues. V lost 3 bases to trimming and J lost 3 bases; unmatched junction nucleotides: 4. CDR1 is DFQATT, CDR2 SNEGSKA, per germline (reference sequence).

In its sample, this clonotype was seen many times. The rearrangement uses TRBV30 and TRBJ1-2; a weak D match, TRBD1 (5 bases). CDR3 length equals 15 residues. The V end lost 0 bases, the J end lost 3 bases, and 14 bases lay between the germline ends. CDR1 is GTSNPN, CDR2 SVGIG, per germline (reference sequence). CDR3 in DNA: TGTGCCTGGAGTGTCGGGGGTCATTTCGACTATGGCTACACCTTC. Encoded protein: CAWSVGGHFDYGYTF.

There are many counts of this clonotype. The chain employs TRBV4-1 and TRBJ2-2; maybe TRBD1 (6 bases). V was trimmed by 0 bases and J by 0 bases, leaving 11 bases between them. CDR1 MGHRA and CDR2 YSYEKL come from the germline V gene. The CDR3 is 17 residues long. The CDR3 region is CASSQDEDSANTGELFF. The CDR3 nucleotides read TGCGCCAGCAGCCAAGATGAGGACAGCGCGAACACCGGGGAGCTGTTTTTT.

This clonotype was seen at least ten times. The chain combines TRBV9 with TRBJ1-2, with D possibly TRBD1 on 5 matching bases. The CDR3 runs 15 residues. The V end lost 3 bases, the J end lost 7 bases, and 19 bases lay between the germline ends. Germline-derived CDR1 and CDR2 are SGDLS and YYNGEE. The CDR3 DNA follows: TGTGCCAGCAGCGCGGGGGACCGTTCCTATGGTGGCTACACCTTC. Its protein is CASSAGDRSYGGYTF.

At least ten counts were recorded for this clonotype. The chain links TRBV28 to TRBJ2-7; D perhaps matches TRBD2 (6 bases). The ends were cut back, 4 bases at V and 7 bases at J, with 17 bases in the middle. Germline V lookup: CDR1 MDHEN, CDR2 SYDVKM. The CDR3 spans 14 residues. CDR3 protein: CASSSGEILREQYF. The CDR3 region has the DNA TGTGCCAGCAGTTCGGGGGAAATCTTGCGGGAGCAGTACTTC.

On this clonotype itself: The likely explanation is a read error, given a far larger clone one base away. The rearrangement joins TRBV7-2 to TRBJ2-7, with 10 bases identical to TRBD2. Germline loops: CDR1 SGHTA, CDR2 FQGNSA. V shed 5 bases, J shed 7 bases, and the junction held 11 bases outside the gene matches. This CDR3 contains 15 residues. The CDR3 loop reads CASSRLAGEGNEQYF. As DNA, the CDR3 is TGTGCCAGCAGCCGTCTAGCGGGAGAAGGTAATGAGCAGTACTTC.

This clonotype was counted ten times or more. The chain employs TRBV7-3 and TRBJ2-2; possibly TRBD1 for D (6 bases). CDR3 length: 15 amino acids. V was shortened by 0 bases and J by 4 bases, with 9 bases between the two germline ends. The germline V gene has CDR1 SGHTA and CDR2 FQGTGA. Here the CDR3 reads CASSLTQGSTGELFF. The DNA for the CDR3 is TGTGCCAGCAGCTTAACACAGGGAAGCACCGGGGAGCTGTTTTTT.

Many counts were recorded for this clonotype. The chain employs TRBV7-8 and TRBJ1-5; D call uncertain. CDR3 length equals 14 residues. In germline, CDR1 is SGHVS, CDR2 FQNEAQ. V lost 5 bases to trimming and J lost 3 bases, with 11 bases between them. CDR3 amino acids: CASSRYEDNQPQHF. CDR3 nucleotides: TGTGCCAGCAGCCGTTACGAGGACAATCAGCCCCAGCATTTT.

This clonotype showed up many times. V is TRBV5-1 and J is TRBJ2-1, with 9 bases matching TRBD2. CDR3 length: 18 residues. CDR1 SGHRS and CDR2 YFSETQ come from the germline V gene. V shed 4 bases, J shed 6 bases, and the junction held 17 bases outside the gene matches. This CDR3 is CASSLWGGGVHRGNEQFF. As DNA, the CDR3 is TGCGCCAGCAGCCTTTGGGGCGGGGGGGTTCACCGAGGCAATGAGCAGTTCTTC.

As to this clonotype: With only one base between it and a far larger clone, this is likely a read error. The V and J genes are TRBV7-2 and TRBJ2-1; D is possibly TRBD2 (5 bases). CDR3 size: 13 residues. CDR1 and CDR2 from the germline V gene are SGHTA and FQGNSA. The V end lost 7 bases, the J end lost 10 bases, and 17 bases lay between the germline ends. The CDR3 region is CASNSAGSYEQFF. CDR3 nucleotide sequence: TGTGCCAGCAACTCCGCGGGTTCCTACGAGCAGTTCTTC.

This clonotype was recorded many times. The CDR3 DNA is TGCAGTGTCACCCCCGGGACTAGCTACAATGAGCAGTTCTTC. This sequence encodes CSVTPGTSYNEQFF. The chain recombines TRBV20-1 with TRBJ2-1; 8 nucleotides line up with TRBD2. The CDR3 sequence is 14 residues long. Germline V gene lookup returns CDR1 DFQATT and CDR2 SNEGSKA (reference sequence). V lost 7 bases and J lost 3; bases outside the gene matches: 8.

With respect to this clonotype: A read error may explain this, as a much larger clone is one base away. The chain carries TRBV7-9 and TRBJ1-2; tentatively, D is TRBD1 (6 bases). Trimming pared 1 base from V and 8 bases from J, leaving 17 bases between. The germline V gene has CDR1 SEHNR and CDR2 FQNEAQ (reference sequence). This CDR3 has 15 residues. CDR3 amino acids: CASSLVAGAGKGYTF. As DNA, the CDR3 is TGTGCCAGCAGCTTAGTGGCAGGGGCAGGGAAAGGCTACACCTTC.

The table lists this clonotype with many counts. The chain is built from TRBV7-9 and TRBJ2-7; D uncertain. This CDR3 is 11 amino acids long. Germline values: CDR1 SEHNR, CDR2 FQNEAQ (reference sequence). Trimming removed 5 bases from V and 6 bases from J, with 8 bases in between. The DNA for the CDR3 is TGTGCCAGCAGCCTGGCTATCGAGCAGTACTTC. As protein: CASSLAIEQYF.

In this sample, this clonotype turned up once. It is unclear where the CDR3 begins or ends on the DNA, so no DNA is shown, and the CDR3 is as TCRdb lists it. The chain joins TRBV5-6 to TRBJ1-5; no DNA check was done on the table's D call, TRBD1. Counting both end residues, the CDR3 totals 23 amino acids. Germline CDR1 is SGHDT and CDR2 is YYEEEE. CDR3: CASTNQTSMYLCASRGGDQPQHF.

J is TRBJ2-2 and V is TRBV7-8; 9 nucleotides match TRBD2. CDR1 SGHVS and CDR2 FQNEAQ come from the germline V gene. This CDR3 is built from 16 residues. V dropped 1 base and J dropped 5; count of bases not matched to a gene: 5. For the CDR3, the DNA is TGTGCCAGCAGCTTAGTAGTGCGGGGGGGAACCGGGGAGCTGTTTTTT. It specifies CASSLVVRGGTGELFF.

With respect to this clonotype: Germline is not matched at one junction end, which may reflect a read error. The chain is built from TRBV5-3 and TRBJ2-1, with 10 bases that match TRBD1. The J call is doubtful: the DNA matches TRBJ2-7 better. TRBV5-3 has ORF status, its function being uncertain. The CDR3 sequence is 17 residues long. The CDR3 DNA sequence: TGCGCCAGCAGCCCGAACCCGACAGGGGGCTTTCGCTACGAGCAGTACTTC. Translated: CASSPNPTGGFRYEQYF.

V usage is TRBV6-5 and J usage is TRBJ1-1; D is ambiguous. The CDR3 contains 18 residues. Germline values: CDR1 MNHEY, CDR2 SVGAGI. The V gene lost 4 bases and the J gene lost 4 bases, with 25 bases spanning the gap. CDR3 region: CASSLKKGSAAGSTEAFF. The CDR3 bases are TGTGCCAGCAGTTTAAAGAAAGGGTCTGCGGCGGGGAGCACTGAAGCTTTCTTT.

This clonotype came up many times. The rearrangement uses TRBV13 and TRBJ1-3; 8 positions agree with TRBD1. The V and J ends lost 6 bases and 2 bases, in that order; junction bases with no gene match: 15. Germline lookup yields CDR1 PRHDT and CDR2 FYEKMQ (reference sequence). The CDR3 spans 18 residues. This CDR3 reads CASSVSRGQGFTGNTIYF. The CDR3 coding sequence is TGTGCCAGCAGTGTTAGTAGAGGACAGGGCTTCACTGGAAACACCATATATTTT.

This clonotype was picked up a small number of times. With a far larger clone one base away, a read error is the likely cause. The chain is built from TRBV3-1 and TRBJ2-7; tentatively, D is TRBD2 (5 bases). Looked up from germline, CDR1 is LGHDT and CDR2 is YNNKEL (reference sequence). The CDR3 is made up of 16 amino acids. V was clipped by 0 bases and J by 7 bases, with 19 bases between them. As DNA, the CDR3 is TGTGCCAGCAGCCAAGATCGGGCCGGGATCTCCAATGAGCAGTACTTC. It translates to CASSQDRAGISNEQYF.

With regard to this clonotype: A far larger clone is off by one base, so a read error is likely. This chain uses TRBV6-2 or TRBV6-3 with TRBJ2-7; 11 nucleotides line up with TRBD2. CDR3 length: 14 amino acids. The trim removed 6 bases at V and 7 bases at J, leaving 8 bases unmatched. Germline CDR1 MNHEY, CDR2 SVGEGT. CDR3 coding DNA: TGTGCCAGCAGGATAGCGGGAGGGTACAATGAGCAGTACTTC. This gives the protein CASRIAGGYNEQYF.

This clonotype came up many times. The rearrangement uses TRBV2 and TRBJ2-5; D is undetermined. The germline V gene has CDR1 SNHLY and CDR2 FYNNEI. This CDR3 contains 11 residues. Trimming removed 6 bases from V and 5 bases from J, with 7 bases in between. The CDR3 here is CASSPRETQYF. In DNA form, the CDR3 reads TGTGCCAGCAGCCCCCGTGAGACCCAGTACTTC.